The source of this T cell receptor (beta chain) is a study of cytomegalovirus exposure and HLA in healthy donors. General study results and limits: Both high specificity and high sensitivity reportedly marked the classifier's diagnosis of cytomegalovirus status.

Data came from immunoSEQ multiplex PCR; TCRdb stores just in-frame clones and leaves some out. The sample contains roughly 52,000 clones, about nine tenths of which appear only once. The CDR3 totals 16 residues. Losses at the gene ends were 5 bases for V and 2 bases for J; bases not matched to a gene: 11. CDR1 SGHAT and CDR2 FQDESV come from the germline V gene (reference sequence). Worth noting for this clone: Antigen specificity is unknown.

The sequencing sample was made of PBMCs. The receptor was isolated from a woman in her 30s in good health and CMV-seronegative. The chain employs TRBV11-1 and TRBJ2-7, with TRBD1 matching 8 bases. In DNA form, the CDR3 reads TGTGCCAGCAGCCCCGTCTCCGGGACAGGAGCCTACGAGCAGTACTTC. Translated, it gives CASSPVSGTGAYEQYF.